What follows describes a single T cell receptor beta chain. This CDR3 is built from 13 residues. Germline lookup yields CDR1 KGHSH and CDR2 LQKENI. V was clipped by 2 bases and J by 5 bases, with 10 bases between them. These data are taken from a study of blood T cell repertoires in COVID-19. In the study overall: Sites across the United States, Italy and Spain contributed samples from acute and convalescent COVID-19. Nucleic acid was either cDNA or gDNA, and it came from T cells, B-cell-depleted T cells, or PBMCs.

In the authors' methods: Using reference gene primer amplification, nucleated cell counts were estimated. Using immunoSEQ multiplex PCR, the repertoire was profiled, and TCRdb retains in-frame clones only, with some absent. V and J calls and clone size are as listed in that table; D and trimming were resolved from the DNA. The table shows 150,000 to 200,000 clones, with just over 90% occurring only once. Seattle researchers signed up patients amid active infection and tracked them longitudinally. The chain employs TRBV18 and TRBJ2-7; possible D gene TRBD2, 7 bases. This clonotype originated in a woman aged 55-70 years with COVID-19, enrolled during active disease. The sequencing sample was made of peripheral blood. The CDR3 bases are TGTGCCAGCTCACCAACGGGGGGCCACGAGCAGTACTTC. Its translation: CASSPTGGHEQYF.